Below, one T cell receptor beta chain is given with its context. It lacks a known antigen. No base qualities exist here, and no much larger clone lies one base off it. The data belong to a study of STAT3 mutations in large granular lymphocyte leukemia (dated by TCRdb to about 2019). Turning to the overall study: In roughly half of the longitudinally sequenced T-LGLL patients, canonical activating STAT3 mutations were detected. More than 15 representative T-LGLL cases were selected from an initial cohort of over 200 LGL patients for longitudinal TCRbeta and STAT3 sequencing. Patients with T-cell large granular lymphocyte leukemia underwent serial deep sequencing of TCRbeta CDR3 and STAT3 to reconstruct clonal hierarchy and dynamics. Over half of the T-LGLL patients were given one or more immunosuppressive therapy regimens, and around 40% of the treated patients had a hematologic response. For each patient, sequencing was performed at an average of approximately 4 time points, with a range of 2 to 8 samplings. As controls within the study, a couple of patients with natural killer LGL leukemia were also sequenced longitudinally. What the study reported, not specific to this receptor: Since codominant clonotypes persisted in some patients, a small but highly pathogenic clone may have gone undetected. TCR clonotype switching after therapy was seen in about 35% of the 18 patients, with all newly emerging clones being STAT3 wild type. At least one immunodominant TCRbeta clonotype was identified in every T-LGLL patient, and multiple immunodominant subclonotypes were identified in about half of the T-LGLL patients. The burden of the dominant TCR clone was higher than the STAT3 mutant burden in several patients, which suggests that the STAT3 mutation arose secondarily inside a clone that had already expanded. The linking of therapy response to changes in TCR clonal burden was complicated by variable intervals between samplings and differing treatment regimens. Because no samples were available when a clone first appeared, clonal expansion had to be inferred from samplings taken at other points.

The same DNA, extracted from blood mononuclear cells, served for both TCR sequencing and STAT3 sequencing. TCRbeta libraries were sequenced on an Illumina MiSeq, and an average of about 41,000 productive templates per sample was obtained. Multiplex PCR amplification was used to generate TCRbeta CDR3 libraries with the immunoSEQ assay. The authors' pipeline ran thus. Repertoire diversity was calculated as previously defined, and values close to 0 indicated extremely monoclonal samples. The source is immuneACCESS, and TCRdb retained only in-frame sequences with V and J called. Part of the clones is not carried over; for the studies checked, unresolved V genes explain less than half of this, and the remainder is unexplained. Clone size and V and J calls were adopted from that table, with D and trimming inferred from the DNA. Recorded for this sample are 35,000 to 40,000 clones; about 88% of them occurred a single time. The ten largest clones take up over 0.35% of the sample.

The V and J ends are trimmed by 0 bases and 6 bases, leaving 10 bases between them. The germline V gene (reference sequence) sets CDR1 to SEHNR and CDR2 to FQNEAQ. Including the terminal cysteine and phenylalanine, the CDR3 comprises 14 residues. Solely the CDR3 DNA is kept, with 42 bases framed from the first base. The sequence derives from a human donor with T large granular lymphocyte leukemia. Some clones in this sample may be carry-over from other donors' samples. Sequencing was done on a sample of PBMCs. The chain employs TRBV7-9 and TRBJ2-3; the D gene cannot be named for sure. The CDR3 is CASSLAERWDTQYF. The DNA sequence is as follows: TGTGCCAGCAGCTTAGCTGAGAGGTGGGATACGCAGTATTTT.